The 12 T cell receptor beta chains below were found in one sample sequenced in a study of T-cell memory formation after mild COVID-19. TCRdb used MiXCR to reprocess the 5' RACE reads, holding one entry per CDR3 protein. Of roughly 580,000 distinct CDR3 sequences in the sample, around 17% were seen once. The sequenced material came from PBMCs or a T cell subset sorted from them (not recorded which). These receptors came from an adult woman who had mild COVID-19 (a few samples of this study predate the infection). Cell type and time point are not known.

In this sample, this clonotype turned up a few times. This chain connects TRBV6-1 to TRBJ1-5; TRBD1 is a possible D gene (5 bases). V shed 2 bases and J shed 3 bases, with 14 bases lying between them. Germline CDR1 and CDR2: MNHNS and SASEGT. The length of the CDR3 is 16 residues. For the CDR3, the DNA is TGTGCCAGCAGTGAATATGGGACTGCTCCCAATCAGCCCCAGCATTTT. It encodes CASSEYGTAPNQPQHF.

This clonotype was found a few times. V is TRBV24-1 and J is TRBJ2-3; TRBD2 aligns across 9 bases. This CDR3 is 17 amino acids long. Germline trimming cut 5 bases from V and 5 bases from J; bases unmatched to any gene: 13. Germline V lookup: CDR1 KGHDR, CDR2 SFDVKD. CDR3 DNA: TGTGCCACCAGTGGATTAGCGGGAGCGCTTTTGGGAGATACGCAGTATTTT. Translation gives CATSGLAGALLGDTQYF.

CDR3 sequence: CASSPYRSGANVLTF. CDR3 nucleotides: TGTGCCAGCAGTCCCTACAGGTCTGGGGCCAACGTCCTGACTTTC. The chain couples TRBV27 to TRBJ2-6; the D gene is possibly TRBD1 (5 bases). The CDR3 is 15 residues long. From germline, CDR1 is MNHEY and CDR2 SMNVEV (reference sequence). V lost 5 bases, J lost 1 base, and 9 bases lay in between.

CDR3 DNA: TGTGCCAGCAGCCAAGGACCTGCGGGGGGGCCGACAGATACGCAGTATTTT. This codes for CASSQGPAGGPTDTQYF. The chain joins TRBV3-1 to TRBJ2-3, with 9 bases lining up with TRBD2. Germline values: CDR1 LGHDT, CDR2 YNNKEL (reference sequence). The CDR3 spans 17 residues. Losses at the gene ends were 1 base for V and 3 bases for J; bases not matched to a gene: 8.

In its sample, this clonotype was seen a few times. The CDR3 here is CASSLRASGPAFQETQYF. The CDR3 DNA sequence: TGTGCCAGCAGCTTAAGAGCGTCTGGGCCAGCCTTCCAAGAGACCCAGTACTTC. V and J are TRBV7-8 and TRBJ2-5; D remains ambiguous. CDR1 is SGHVS, CDR2 FQNEAQ, per germline. This CDR3 spans 18 amino acids. Deletions cut 2 bases from V and 1 base from J, with 20 bases between.

The CDR3 here is CASSLVMETQYF. CDR3 DNA sequence: TGTGCCAGCAGTCTAGTTATGGAGACCCAGTACTTC. This chain joins TRBV12-3 or TRBV12-4 and TRBJ2-5; no definite D call. The CDR3 covers 12 residues. Between the trimmed V and J ends, which lost 5 bases and 5 bases, there was a span of 9 bases.

In its sample, this clonotype was seen many times. The CDR3 here is CASSLTRVETEAFF. CDR3 DNA sequence: TGTGCCAGCAGCTTGACCAGGGTGGAGACTGAAGCTTTCTTT. V gene TRBV5-4 combines with J gene TRBJ1-1; possible D gene TRBD1, 5 bases. Germline CDR1 and CDR2: SGHNT and YYREEE (reference sequence). V was trimmed by 1 base and J by 5 bases, leaving 12 bases between them. This CDR3 contains 14 residues.

This clonotype was counted a few times. V usage is TRBV5-6 and J usage is TRBJ2-3, with 7 positions matching TRBD2. Germline CDR1 SGHDT, CDR2 YYEEEE. The CDR3 runs 17 residues. V shed 4 bases, J shed 1 base, and the junction held 12 bases outside the gene matches. The CDR3 reads CASSAPPGGEGTDTQYF. The CDR3 region has the DNA TGTGCCAGCAGCGCCCCCCCGGGAGGAGAGGGCACAGATACGCAGTATTTT. The variable domain in full, completed from reference TRBV5-6 and TRBJ2-3, reads DAGVTQSPTHLIKTRGQQVTLRCSPKSGHDTVSWYQQALGQGPQFIFQYYEEEERQRGNFPDRFSGHQFPNYSSELNVNALLLGDSALYLCASSAPPGGEGTDTQYFGPGTRLTVL.

There are many counts of this clonotype. This chain connects TRBV9 to TRBJ1-2; TRBD1 might be the D (5 bases). From germline, CDR1 is SGDLS and CDR2 YYNGEE. This CDR3 is 14 amino acids long. Trimming left V 0 bases short and J 4 bases short, with 10 bases between. The CDR3 reads CASSVALDTYGYTF. CDR3 coding DNA: TGTGCCAGCAGCGTAGCTTTGGACACCTATGGCTACACCTTC.

The J gene is TRBJ1-1, the V gene TRBV24-1; D gene unclear. Deletions cut 4 bases from V and 10 bases from J, with 15 bases between. The CDR3 covers 13 residues. Germline CDR1 reads KGHDR; CDR2 reads SFDVKD. In DNA, the CDR3 is TGTGCCACCAGTGAGGAAGGGCTTGTTGGAGCTTTCTTT. It translates to CATSEEGLVGAFF.

The rearrangement links TRBV12-3 or TRBV12-4 to TRBJ2-6, with unresolved D. The CDR3 loop spans 13 amino acids. V lost 5 bases, J lost 13 bases, and 15 bases lay in between. CDR3 in amino acids: CASSPELGSVLTF. The CDR3, as DNA: TGTGCCAGCAGTCCGGAACTGGGTTCTGTCCTGACTTTC.

This clonotype appeared a few times. The rearrangement links TRBV6-6 to TRBJ1-4; possible D gene TRBD1, 5 bases. Germline V CDR1 and CDR2: MNHNY, SVGAGI (reference sequence). Trimming took off 6 bases at V and 3 bases at J, with 11 bases between the two ends. The CDR3 has 14 amino acids. CDR3 loop: CASSLEGANEKLFF. CDR3 nucleotides: TGTGCCAGCAGCTTAGAAGGGGCTAATGAAAAACTGTTTTTT.